The T cell receptor (beta chain) under discussion was sequenced for a study of T cells in Graves' hyperthyroidism and ophthalmopathy. Authors of the study amplified TCR beta CDR3 regions from RNA transcripts. With the HTBI primer set, the TCR CDR3 went through a first round of RT-PCR. From the multiplex PCR reads, TCRdb called clonotypes with MiXCR, one entry per CDR3 protein. Of about 380,000 distinct CDR3 sequences detected, 14% appear once; the ten largest clones hold roughly a fifth. The CDR3 spans 13 residues. V dropped 4 bases and J dropped 8; count of bases not matched to a gene: 7. CDR1 MRHNA and CDR2 SNTAGT come from the germline V gene. The table lists this clonotype with many counts.

This receptor was taken from a young woman with Graves' ophthalmopathy. Sequencing used blood. The V call is TRBV6-4, the J call TRBJ1-1, with 7 bases identical to TRBD1. CDR3 sequence reads: CASSVTLQGEAFF. CDR3 nucleotides: TGTGCCAGCAGTGTGACCCTACAGGGGGAAGCTTTCTTT.